Listed below are T cell receptor beta chains from one sample, sequenced in a study of cytomegalovirus exposure and HLA in healthy donors. Generated by immunoSEQ multiplex PCR, the TCRdb table keeps only in-frame clones and is missing some. The sample holds around 140,000 clones, about 70% seen once. Sequencing input: PBMCs. These receptors were collected from a woman between 40 and 50 years old in good health and CMV-seronegative. CDR3s include the opening cysteine and the closing phenylalanine or tryptophan. Each record gives: D gene, V gene, J gene, CDR3 protein. The D gene is left open where the match is weak.

D gene: TRBD1; V gene: TRBV27; J gene: TRBJ1-6; CDR3 protein: CASSLTGTGLSPLHF
D gene: NA; V gene: TRBV9; J gene: TRBJ1-1; CDR3 protein: CASSSRRDNTWDTEAFF
D gene: NA; V gene: TRBV4-2; J gene: TRBJ1-6; CDR3 protein: CASSQESSPLHF
D gene: TRBD1; V gene: TRBV5-1; J gene: TRBJ1-3; CDR3 protein: CASSLDRGEGNTIYF
D gene: NA; V gene: TRBV30; J gene: TRBJ1-5; CDR3 protein: CAWTTDINQPQHF
D gene: TRBD1; V gene: TRBV5-4; J gene: TRBJ1-2; CDR3 protein: CASSLGSWQGEGYTF
D gene: NA; V gene: TRBV28; J gene: TRBJ1-2; CDR3 protein: CASSLWTFGSYGYTF
D gene: TRBD2; V gene: TRBV5-6; J gene: TRBJ2-3; CDR3 protein: CASSLSASGVSTDTQYF
D gene: TRBD2; V gene: TRBV18; J gene: TRBJ2-5; CDR3 protein: CASSPRSSGGIETQYF
D gene: TRBD1; V gene: TRBV19; J gene: TRBJ1-6; CDR3 protein: CASMNRGSPLHF
D gene: NA; V gene: TRBV11-1; J gene: TRBJ2-7; CDR3 protein: CASSFSLLATHEQYF
D gene: NA; V gene: TRBV19; J gene: TRBJ2-2; CDR3 protein: CASSRGETGELFF
D gene: TRBD2; V gene: TRBV29-1; J gene: NA; CDR3 protein: CSVNPSGSPSYEQYF
D gene: NA; V gene: TRBV9; J gene: TRBJ2-5; CDR3 protein: CASSSDRYQETQYF
D gene: TRBD2; V gene: TRBV5-1; J gene: TRBJ2-1; CDR3 protein: CASSLQAGLAGGEQFF
D gene: TRBD1; V gene: TRBV4-2; J gene: TRBJ2-3; CDR3 protein: CASSPWTGGVTDTQYF
D gene: NA; V gene: TRBV5-5; J gene: TRBJ2-7; CDR3 protein: CASSLARNEQYF
D gene: NA; V gene: TRBV7-9; J gene: TRBJ1-1; CDR3 protein: CASSLGTVDTEAFF
D gene: TRBD1; V gene: TRBV29-1; J gene: TRBJ2-3; CDR3 protein: CSSGQTTDTQYF
D gene: NA; V gene: TRBV28; J gene: TRBJ1-3; CDR3 protein: CASSPGVRNTIYF
D gene: NA; V gene: TRBV9; J gene: TRBJ2-3; CDR3 protein: CASSVGGGKGTDTQYF
D gene: TRBD2; V gene: TRBV5-1; J gene: TRBJ2-1; CDR3 protein: CASSKSSGGSYNEQFF